The 21 T cell receptor beta chains given below trace back to one sample, sequenced in a study of T cell responses to AZD1222 COVID-19 vaccine. Generated by immunoSEQ multiplex PCR, the TCRdb table keeps only in-frame clones and is missing some. The sample yields 100,000 to 150,000 clones, around 89% seen once. This specimen consisted of peripheral blood, obtained on day 0 of MenACWY control vaccination. These receptors originate from an adult in good health.

This rearrangement joins TRBV27 to TRBJ2-3; TRBD2 matches at 15 bases. V lost 4 bases to trimming and J lost 9 bases; unmatched junction nucleotides: 5. Germline CDR1 reads MNHEY; CDR2 reads SMNVEV (reference sequence). The CDR3 has 15 residues. The CDR3 region is CASSSGLAGGFTQYF. The CDR3 nucleotides are TGTGCCAGCAGTTCCGGACTAGCGGGAGGGTTCACGCAGTATTTT.

The V call is TRBV24-1, the J call TRBJ2-1, with 9 nucleotides matching TRBD2. V lost 5 bases to trimming and J lost 7 bases; unmatched junction nucleotides: 2. This CDR3 region has 13 residues. Germline values: CDR1 KGHDR, CDR2 SFDVKD. CDR3 amino acids: CATSVGLANEQFF. CDR3 sequence (DNA): TGTGCCACCAGTGTTGGACTAGCGAATGAGCAGTTCTTC.

This clone was seen a single time. The rearrangement joins TRBV3-1 (or the pseudogene TRBV3-2) to TRBJ1-4; D ambiguous. Trimming shortened V by 1 base and J by 5 bases, and 2 bases separated the two germline ends. There are 12 residues in the CDR3. Germline assignment: CDR1 LGHDT and CDR2 YNNKEL (reference sequence). The CDR3 here is CASSQGNEKLFF. The DNA of the CDR3 is TGTGCCAGCAGCCAAGGCAATGAAAAACTGTTTTTT.

The J gene is TRBJ1-5, the V gene TRBV21-1. TRBV21-1 is reported as a pseudogene. This CDR3 has 17 residues. The CDR3 spells CASSKPLGGKRDQPQHF. The DNA of the CDR3 is TGTGCCAGCAGCAAACCCCTAGGGGGGAAGAGGGATCAGCCCCAGCATTTT.

The chain has TRBV7-9 and TRBJ1-2; 9 bases agree with TRBD1. Germline-derived CDR1 and CDR2 are SEHNR and FQNEAQ (reference sequence). With V trimmed by 3 bases and J by 5 bases, 4 bases remained unmatched. The CDR3 has 14 residues. Here the CDR3 reads CASSFGTGPYGYTF. DNA of the CDR3: TGTGCCAGCAGCTTCGGGACAGGGCCTTATGGCTACACCTTC.

V usage is TRBV7-3 and J usage is TRBJ2-7; the D gene could be TRBD1 or TRBD2 (5 bases each). The CDR3 is 14 residues long. The V end lost 2 bases, the J end lost 0 bases, and 8 bases lay between the germline ends. Germline V gives CDR1 SGHTA, CDR2 FQGTGA. In DNA form, the CDR3 reads TGTGCCAGCAGCTTATCAGGGAGCTCCTACGAGCAGTACTTC. Amino acid sequence: CASSLSGSSYEQYF.

V usage is TRBV15 and J usage is TRBJ2-7; the D gene is possibly TRBD2 (7 bases). With 0 bases removed from V and 5 bases from J, the gap between germline ends came to 14 bases. The CDR3 loop spans 15 amino acids. Germline loops: CDR1 LNHNV, CDR2 YYDKDF (reference sequence). CDR3 residues: CATSRDRGGTHEQYF. CDR3 sequence (DNA): TGTGCCACCAGCAGAGATAGGGGGGGGACCCACGAGCAGTACTTC.

The rearrangement links TRBV27 to TRBJ2-7; 8 bases agree with TRBD1. CDR3 length equals 14 residues. V shed 3 bases, J shed 7 bases, and the junction held 8 bases outside the gene matches. Per the germline V gene, CDR1 is MNHEY and CDR2 is SMNVEV (reference sequence). The CDR3 coding sequence is TGTGCCAGCAGTTTGGGGCAGGGGGCGCCTGAGCAGTACTTC. It translates to CASSLGQGAPEQYF.

This chain joins TRBV6-5 and TRBJ2-3; 7 bases fit TRBD2. V lost 6 bases to trimming and J lost 0 bases; unmatched junction nucleotides: 3. The CDR3 is 14 residues long. Germline CDR1 MNHEY, CDR2 SVGAGI. In DNA form, the CDR3 reads TGTGCCAGCAGCCGGACTAGAAGCACAGATACGCAGTATTTT. As protein: CASSRTRSTDTQYF.

The chain combines TRBV5-1 with TRBJ1-2; TRBD1 matches 8 bases. Germline CDR1 and CDR2: SGHRS and YFSETQ. Trimming at V came to 4 bases and at J to 4 bases, leaving 9 bases not matched to a gene. The CDR3 sequence is 15 residues long. CDR3 DNA sequence: TGCGCCAGCAGCCCTCGACAGGGGAGCGTCTATGGCTACACCTTC. It specifies CASSPRQGSVYGYTF. Using reference TRBV5-1 and TRBJ1-2 for the parts outside the CDR3, the full variable domain is KAGVTQTPRYLIKTRGQQVTLSCSPISGHRSVSWYQQTPGQGLQFLFEYFSETQRNKGNFPGRFSGRQFSNSRSEMNVSTLELGDSALYLCASSPRQGSVYGYTFGSGTRLTVV.

The V and J genes are TRBV11-3 and TRBJ2-1, with D uncertain. Looked up from germline, CDR1 is SGHNT and CDR2 is YENEEA. V was shortened by 1 base and J by 9 bases, with 13 bases between the two germline ends. The CDR3 is made up of 14 amino acids. The CDR3 sequence is CASSLGGSPPEQFF. The CDR3 DNA reads as TGTGCCAGCAGCTTAGGGGGTAGCCCACCTGAGCAGTTCTTC.

The rearrangement joins TRBV2 to TRBJ2-6; 9 nucleotides align to TRBD1. Unmatched junction bases numbered 9, after V lost 8 bases and J lost 1 base. The V gene's germline CDR1 is SNHLY and CDR2 FYNNEI. The CDR3 is 17 residues long. Here the CDR3 DNA reads TGTGCCAGCCTCCGGGACAGGGTGTTGTCTGGGGCCAACGTCCTGACTTTC. Protein: CASLRDRVLSGANVLTF.

The chain links TRBV6-6 to TRBJ1-1; D is unresolved. V dropped 7 bases and J dropped 1 base, with 16 bases sitting between them. CDR3 size: 15 residues. Germline V gene data show CDR1 as MNHNY and CDR2 as SVGAGI (reference sequence). DNA of the CDR3: TGTGCCAGCACCTCCTTAGCCGGTACGAACACTGAAGCTTTCTTT. This encodes CASTSLAGTNTEAFF.

The V gene is TRBV4-3, the J gene TRBJ1-5; D remains ambiguous. This CDR3 spans 15 amino acids. CDR1 and CDR2 (germline): LGHNA, YSLEER. V was shortened by 0 bases and J by 4 bases, with 10 bases between the two germline ends. The CDR3 reads CASSQDLTPNQPQHF. CDR3 sequence (DNA): TGCGCCAGCAGCCAAGATCTAACACCTAATCAGCCCCAGCATTTT.

This chain uses TRBV12-3 or TRBV12-4 with TRBJ1-5; D call uncertain. CDR3 length: 12 residues. V was trimmed by 6 bases and J by 8 bases, leaving 11 bases between them. CDR3 sequence reads: CASSSLVEPQHF. The CDR3 nucleotides read TGTGCCAGCAGCTCACTAGTGGAGCCCCAGCATTTT.

The chain combines TRBV6-1 with TRBJ2-5; a possible D gene is TRBD1 (6 bases). The CDR3 spans 15 residues. V lost 2 bases to trimming and J lost 2 bases, with 12 bases between them. Germline V gives CDR1 MNHNS, CDR2 SASEGT. CDR3 amino acids: CASSEWQGPQETQYF. DNA for the CDR3: TGTGCCAGCAGTGAATGGCAGGGGCCGCAAGAGACCCAGTACTTC.

This clone has just one count. The V call is TRBV29-1, the J call TRBJ2-7; the match to TRBD2 covers 13 bases. Germline lookup yields CDR1 SQVTM and CDR2 ANQGSEA. The CDR3 spans 14 residues. The V segment lost 1 base and the J segment 3 bases; nucleotides outside the gene matches: 0. CDR3 DNA sequence: TGCAGCGTTGAAGGGACTAGCGGGAGCTACGAGCAGTACTTC. Amino acids: CSVEGTSGSYEQYF.

The chain combines TRBV6-2 or TRBV6-3 with TRBJ2-1; D is uncertain. The CDR3 runs 13 residues. Per the germline V gene, CDR1 is MNHEY and CDR2 is SVGEGT. Deletions cut 5 bases from V and 3 bases from J, with 8 bases between. The CDR3 loop is CASSLELYNEQFF. DNA of the CDR3: TGTGCCAGCAGTCTAGAACTCTACAATGAGCAGTTCTTC.

This clone was picked up one time. The V gene is TRBV18, the J gene TRBJ2-5, with D tentatively TRBD1 (6 bases). V was clipped by 0 bases and J by 7 bases, with 9 bases between them. CDR3 length: 13 amino acids. CDR1 is KGHSH, CDR2 LQKENI, per germline. CDR3 sequence reads: CASSPPAGVTQYF. CDR3 nucleotide sequence: TGTGCCAGCTCACCACCGGCAGGGGTGACCCAGTACTTC. Full variable domain (rest looked up from reference TRBV18 and TRBJ2-5): NAGVMQNPRHLVRRRGQEARLRCSPMKGHSHVYWYRQLPEEGLKFMVYLQKENIIDESGMPKERFSAEFPKEGPSILRIQQVVRGDSAAYFCASSPPAGVTQYFGPGTRLLVL.

The genes are TRBV2 and TRBJ2-1; the D gene is possibly TRBD2 (5 bases). Germline CDR1 reads SNHLY; CDR2 reads FYNNEI. This CDR3 is 13 amino acids long. Trimming left V 3 bases short and J 6 bases short, with 9 bases between. The CDR3: CASSDSGFNEQFF. CDR3 coding DNA: TGTGCCAGCAGTGACTCGGGGTTCAATGAGCAGTTCTTC.

The chain uses TRBV11-2 and TRBJ2-7; D not resolved. Germline CDR1 SGHAT, CDR2 FQNNGV. The CDR3 is 14 residues long. V was pared by 5 bases and J by 5 bases, with 16 bases between. The CDR3 protein is CASSPRAPRDEQYF. The CDR3 DNA reads as TGTGCCAGCAGCCCTAGAGCCCCACGGGACGAGCAGTACTTC.